These 15 T cell receptor beta chains originate from one sample sequenced in a study of CD8+CD57+ T cells in acquired aplastic anemia. Patients sequenced had flow cytometry evidence of CD8+CD57+ cell expansion. The study profiled TCR beta VDJ and CDR3 using genomic DNA as template. TCRdb reanalysed the reads using MiXCR and keeps one entry per CDR3 protein. The sample gives around 210,000 distinct CDR3 sequences, approximately 60% of which show up once; about three fifths is in the top ten. The sample taken for sequencing was sorted CD4+, CD8+, or CD8+CD57+ T cells (not recorded which) from PBMCs. Source of these receptors: a human donor with aplastic anemia.

The sample holds one count of this clonotype. The gene calls are TRBV19 and TRBJ1-1; D uncertain. CDR1 and CDR2 from the germline V gene are LNHDA and SQIVND (reference sequence). This CDR3 spans 16 amino acids. The V end was cut by 5 bases, the J end by 4 bases, with 20 bases between. DNA of the CDR3: TGTGCCAGTAGTTCAGCGAGACAAACAAGGACCACTGAAGCTTTCTTT. Translated: CASSSARQTRTTEAFF.

The chain couples TRBV18 to TRBJ2-3; a possible D gene is TRBD2 (5 bases). The CDR3 contains 18 residues. V was pared by 0 bases and J by 4 bases, with 20 bases between. CDR1 and CDR2 (germline): KGHSH, LQKENI. The CDR3 DNA sequence: TGTGCCAGCTCACCACCTAAGCTCTCGGGGTTGCGCGCAGATACGCAGTATTTT. Translating it yields CASSPPKLSGLRADTQYF. Variable domain in full (rest from reference TRBV18 and TRBJ2-3): NAGVMQNPRHLVRRRGQEARLRCSPMKGHSHVYWYRQLPEEGLKFMVYLQKENIIDESGMPKERFSAEFPKEGPSILRIQQVVRGDSAAYFCASSPPKLSGLRADTQYFGPGTRLTVL.

This clonotype occurred once. This rearrangement joins TRBV19 to TRBJ2-5; D is uncertain. Germline values: CDR1 LNHDA, CDR2 SQIVND (reference sequence). This CDR3 is 13 amino acids long. V dropped 7 bases and J dropped 4 bases, with 13 bases sitting between them. CDR3: CASTPNGLETQYF. CDR3 nucleotide sequence: TGTGCCAGTACCCCCAACGGCCTAGAGACCCAGTACTTC.

This clonotype was recorded once. The rearrangement uses TRBV20-1 and TRBJ1-1; maybe TRBD1 (5 bases). CDR1 and CDR2 (germline): DFQATT, SNEGSKA (reference sequence). The V end lost 1 base, the J end lost 2 bases, and 8 bases lay between the germline ends. The CDR3 has 13 amino acids. The CDR3 nucleotides are TGCAGTGCTAGAGGGGGGGACAACACTGAAGCTTTCTTT. Translated, it gives CSARGGDNTEAFF.

The J gene is TRBJ2-3, the V gene TRBV29-1; the D is unclear. Trimming took 5 bases from V and 0 from J, leaving 6 bases between them. Germline loops: CDR1 SQVTM, CDR2 ANQGSEA. The CDR3 is made up of 12 amino acids. CDR3 nucleotides: TGCAGCGTTCCCAGAAGCACAGATACGCAGTATTTT. Amino acid sequence: CSVPRSTDTQYF.

The V gene is TRBV24-1, the J gene TRBJ1-1; D remains ambiguous. CDR1 and CDR2 from the germline V gene are KGHDR and SFDVKD. The germline V and J ends were trimmed by 4 bases and 5 bases, with 16 bases remaining between them. The CDR3 is made up of 15 amino acids. CDR3 loop: CATSDSRAADTEAFF. CDR3 nucleotide sequence: TGTGCCACCAGTGACTCTAGGGCAGCTGATACTGAAGCTTTCTTT.

This clonotype was detected a few times. The chain uses TRBV19 and TRBJ1-1; weak D call: TRBD1 (5 bases). Looked up from germline, CDR1 is LNHDA and CDR2 is SQIVND (reference sequence). CDR3 length: 13 residues. Trimming removed 3 bases at V and 1 base at J, with 6 bases between. CDR3 loop: CASSIGQNTEAFF. The CDR3, as DNA: TGTGCCAGTAGTATCGGACAGAACACTGAAGCTTTCTTT.

The CDR3 nucleotides are TGTGCCAGCAGCTCCGGCAGGGTATGGCAAGGGATCCAGTACTTC. Protein sequence: CASSSGRVWQGIQYF. The gene calls are TRBV7-7 and TRBJ2-5; tentative D call: TRBD1 (5 bases). Germline V gene lookup returns CDR1 SSHAT and CDR2 FNYEAQ (reference sequence). V was clipped by 4 bases and J by 10 bases, with 22 bases between them. This CDR3 spans 15 amino acids.

This sequence joins TRBV19 and TRBJ2-1; D gene ambiguous. There are 15 residues in the CDR3. Germline CDR1 LNHDA, CDR2 SQIVND (reference sequence). V was cut by 3 bases and J by 4 bases, with 13 bases left in between. CDR3 DNA sequence: TGTGCCAGTAGTATTAACTCCGACCCATACAATGAGCAGTTCTTC. Translated, it gives CASSINSDPYNEQFF.

The V call is TRBV7-2, the J call TRBJ2-5, with D possibly TRBD2 on 6 matching bases. Germline CDR1 SGHTA, CDR2 FQGNSA. V lost 5 bases and J 1 base, leaving 17 bases between the germline ends. The CDR3 covers 16 residues. The CDR3, as DNA: TGTGCCAGCAGCCCCGCGAGCGGGCGACTCCAAGAGACCCAGTACTTC. Translated, it gives CASSPASGRLQETQYF.

The chain has TRBV19 and TRBJ1-2; 8 bases agree with TRBD1. The CDR3 consists of 13 residues. From germline, CDR1 is LNHDA and CDR2 SQIVND (reference sequence). With V trimmed by 7 bases and J by 4 bases, 5 bases remained unmatched. CDR3: CASIRQGAYGYTF. DNA for the CDR3: TGTGCCAGTATTCGGCAGGGGGCCTATGGCTACACCTTC.

At least ten counts were recorded for this clonotype. This sequence joins TRBV4-2 and TRBJ2-2, with D unresolved. CDR3 length equals 13 residues. Trimming stripped 4 bases from V and 6 bases from J, with 9 bases between. In germline, CDR1 is LGHNA, CDR2 YNFKEQ. CDR3 loop: CASSPSSAGELFF. For the CDR3, the DNA is TGTGCCAGCAGCCCATCGTCGGCCGGGGAGCTGTTTTTT.

This chain uses TRBV14 with TRBJ2-5; either TRBD1 or TRBD2 may fit D (5 bases each). Per the germline V gene, CDR1 is SGHDN and CDR2 is FVKESK. The CDR3 sequence is 14 residues long. Between the trimmed V and J ends, which lost 2 bases and 1 base, there was a span of 8 bases. CDR3 nucleotides: TGTGCCAGCAGCCAACATGGGGGCCAAGAGACCCAGTACTTC. This codes for CASSQHGGQETQYF.

The chain uses TRBV7-3 and TRBJ1-5, with D uncertain. This CDR3 is 16 amino acids long. In germline, CDR1 is SGHTA, CDR2 FQGTGA. V shed 3 bases and J shed 3 bases, with 15 bases lying between them. The CDR3 coding sequence is TGTGCCAGCAGCTTTGGGTCGGGCAGTTTCAATCAGCCCCAGCATTTT. This gives the protein CASSFGSGSFNQPQHF.

The genes are TRBV19 and TRBJ2-1; possibly TRBD1 or TRBD2 for D (5 bases each). The CDR3 consists of 10 residues. Germline V gene lookup returns CDR1 LNHDA and CDR2 SQIVND (reference sequence). V was pared by 5 bases and J by 9 bases, with 5 bases between. This CDR3 reads CASSGGEQFF. The CDR3 nucleotides are TGTGCCAGTAGTGGGGGTGAGCAGTTCTTC.